This T cell receptor beta chain was documented in a study of blood T cell repertoires in COVID-19. Germline assignment: CDR1 SGHKS and CDR2 YYEKEE (reference sequence). The CDR3 contains 14 residues. Losses at the gene ends were 4 bases for V and 8 bases for J; bases not matched to a gene: 5. The table came from immunoSEQ multiplex PCR; TCRdb's copy has only in-frame clones and leaves some out. The table has around 140,000 clones, over 60% seen once. This clone was detected many times. Sequenced: peripheral blood. The V call is TRBV5-5, the J call TRBJ1-4; TRBD1 matches at 10 bases. The clonotype was recovered from a woman in her 70s with acute or convalescent COVID-19. The CDR3 spells CASSPGTGVEKLFF. The CDR3 DNA reads TGTGCCAGCAGCCCCGGGACAGGGGTAGAAAAACTGTTTTTT.